Below are 4 T cell receptor beta chains sequenced from a single sample in a study of OX40 agonist ivuxolimab in advanced cancers. The data were produced by immunoSEQ multiplex PCR, yet TCRdb's version contains in-frame clones alone and is incomplete. In the table there are 17,000 or so clones, roughly four fifths of which are singletons. Material: CD4+ or CD8+ T cells sorted from blood, obtained in a trial of the OX40 agonist ivuxolimab. The source of these receptors is an adult with an advanced solid tumor such as melanoma, head and neck, liver or kidney cancer.

This chain connects TRBV7-9 to TRBJ1-1, with TRBD1 matching 9 bases. Germline V gene data show CDR1 as SEHNR and CDR2 as FQNEAQ (reference sequence). This CDR3 is built from 13 residues. Losses at the gene ends were 10 bases for V and 1 base for J; bases not matched to a gene: 4. CDR3 residues: CATPDRGNTEAFF. DNA of the CDR3: TGTGCCACCCCGGACAGGGGGAACACTGAAGCTTTCTTT.

The J gene is TRBJ2-4, the V gene TRBV5-1, with TRBD2 identical over 8 bases. Looked up from germline, CDR1 is SGHRS and CDR2 is YFSETQ. This CDR3 comprises 19 residues. V was pared by 2 bases and J by 0 bases, with 13 bases of the junction left unmatched. Written as DNA, the CDR3 is TGCGCCAGCAGCTTTAACAAGCGGGGGCGGTGGGGAGCCAAAAACATTCAGTACTTC. Translating it yields CASSFNKRGRWGAKNIQYF.

This clone has just one count. V is TRBV28 and J is TRBJ1-3; no firm D call. Deletions cut 4 bases from V and 0 bases from J, with 13 bases between. This CDR3 contains 16 residues. CDR1 and CDR2 (germline): MDHEN, SYDVKM. The DNA for the CDR3 is TGTGCCAGCAGTTATCTTCAAGCGCACTCTGGAAACACCATATATTTT. Protein sequence: CASSYLQAHSGNTIYF.

The CDR3 DNA reads as TGTGCCAGCAGCTTGAGGGGCGCTGAAGCTTTCTTT. It encodes CASSLRGAEAFF. The gene calls are TRBV11-3 and TRBJ1-1; possible D gene TRBD1, 5 bases. V lost 3 bases and J 6 bases, leaving 8 bases between the germline ends. Germline CDR1 SGHNT, CDR2 YENEEA. The CDR3 has 12 amino acids.